A single sample gave rise to the 23 T cell receptor beta chains below, sequenced in a study of T cell responses to AZD1222 COVID-19 vaccine. The data were produced by immunoSEQ multiplex PCR, yet TCRdb's version contains in-frame clones alone and is incomplete. The data show 130,000 to 150,000 clones, 80% to 90% seen once. This material consisted of peripheral blood, taken on day 0 of AZD1222 vaccination. These receptors originate from an adult in good health.

The chain links TRBV7-3 to TRBJ1-3; D is ambiguous. The germline V and J ends were trimmed by 5 bases and 4 bases, with 12 bases remaining between them. The germline CDR1 and CDR2 sequences are SGHTA and FQGTGA. This CDR3 has 14 amino acids. CDR3 in amino acids: CASSPSWTGNTIYF. The CDR3 DNA follows: TGTGCCAGCAGCCCGTCCTGGACGGGAAACACCATATATTTT.

This clone appeared many times. The V and J genes are TRBV28 and TRBJ1-6; weak D call: TRBD1 (5 bases). Trimming left V 1 base short and J 4 bases short, with 8 bases between. CDR3 length: 15 amino acids. Germline assignment: CDR1 MDHEN and CDR2 SYDVKM. The CDR3 coding sequence is TGTGCCAGCAGTTTATACCAGGGTTATAATTCACCCCTCCACTTT. Its translation is CASSLYQGYNSPLHF.

The chain joins TRBV18 to TRBJ1-1; the D is unclear. This CDR3 has 16 residues. The ends were cut back, 0 bases at V and 0 bases at J, with 11 bases in the middle. Germline V gives CDR1 KGHSH, CDR2 LQKENI. The CDR3 here is CASSPPGRTMNTEAFF. DNA of the CDR3: TGTGCCAGCTCACCACCGGGTAGGACCATGAACACTGAAGCTTTCTTT.

This clone appeared a few times. The chain combines TRBV12-5 with TRBJ2-2; D ambiguous. The CDR3 is 14 residues long. V shed 0 bases and J shed 1 base, with 3 bases lying between them. CDR1 and CDR2 (germline): LGHNT, FRNRAP. DNA for the CDR3: TGTGCTAGTGGTTTGGTAGGGAACACCGGGGAGCTGTTTTTT. Protein: CASGLVGNTGELFF.

The chain recombines TRBV27 with TRBJ2-1, with 7 bases that match TRBD2. The CDR3 spans 13 residues. V lost 5 bases to trimming and J lost 8 bases; unmatched junction nucleotides: 6. Germline loops: CDR1 MNHEY, CDR2 SMNVEV (reference sequence). The CDR3 loop is CASSGSLAYEQFF. The CDR3 nucleotides read TGTGCCAGCAGTGGGTCACTAGCGTATGAGCAGTTCTTC.

The chain employs TRBV7-2 and TRBJ2-1, with TRBD1 matching over 8 bases. CDR1 is SGHTA and CDR2 is FQGNSA in the germline V gene. Trimming at V came to 4 bases and at J to 3 bases, leaving 8 bases not matched to a gene. CDR3 size: 16 residues. CDR3 amino acids: CASSSPRTGLYNEQFF. The CDR3 bases are TGTGCCAGCAGCTCGCCCAGGACAGGGCTCTACAATGAGCAGTTCTTC.

CDR3 nucleotides: TGTGCCAGCAGCTTAAGGGTTGGGGGTGGCACTGGCTACACCTTC. Its translation is CASSLRVGGGTGYTF. V gene TRBV7-2 combines with J gene TRBJ1-2, with a tentative D call TRBD1 (5 bases). Germline V gene sequence: CDR1 SGHTA, CDR2 FQGNSA. Trimming left V 2 bases short and J 7 bases short, with 17 bases between. The length of the CDR3 is 15 residues.

The rearrangement links TRBV6-2 or TRBV6-3 to TRBJ2-1; D is possibly TRBD1 (8 bases). Germline V lookup: CDR1 MNHEY, CDR2 SVGEGT. Trimming removed 4 bases at V and 5 bases at J, with 21 bases between. CDR3 length equals 17 residues. CDR3 DNA sequence: TGTGCCAGCAGTTTTCGGTACAGGGGGGGGCCTCACAATGAGCAGTTCTTC. Translated: CASSFRYRGGPHNEQFF.

The V and J genes are TRBV7-9 and TRBJ1-4; D might be TRBD1 (5 bases). The ends were cut back, 1 base at V and 12 bases at J, with 12 bases in the middle. The germline V gene has CDR1 SEHNR and CDR2 FQNEAQ (reference sequence). CDR3 length: 13 residues. The CDR3 region has the DNA TGTGCCAGCAGCTTAGTGCTGGGGGGGGAACTGTTTTTT. Protein product: CASSLVLGGELFF.

On this clone: This specimen includes other DNA sequences encoding the same CDR3. The chain joins TRBV29-1 to TRBJ2-5; TRBD2 is a possible D gene (5 bases). This CDR3 contains 12 residues. Germline V gives CDR1 SQVTM, CDR2 ANQGSEA. The V gene lost 5 bases and the J gene lost 1 base, with 8 bases spanning the gap. CDR3 in amino acids: CSVSGIQETQYF. The CDR3, as DNA: TGCAGCGTTTCCGGGATCCAAGAGACCCAGTACTTC.

About this clone: Additional DNA sequences in this sample encode the identical CDR3. The chain combines TRBV4-3 with TRBJ1-5; no clear D. The V end lost 0 bases, the J end lost 4 bases, and 4 bases lay between the germline ends. Germline CDR1 and CDR2: LGHNA and YSLEER. The CDR3 has 13 amino acids. The CDR3 DNA sequence: TGCGCCAGCAGCCAAGAGTTGAATCAGCCCCAGCATTTT. Its protein is CASSQELNQPQHF.

The gene calls are TRBV28 and TRBJ2-7, with unresolved D. Germline V gene data show CDR1 as MDHEN and CDR2 as SYDVKM. Between the trimmed V and J ends, which lost 2 bases and 6 bases, there was a span of 8 bases. The CDR3 loop spans 12 amino acids. The CDR3 reads CASSLPGIEQYF. CDR3 nucleotide sequence: TGTGCCAGCAGTTTACCGGGTATCGAGCAGTACTTC.

The chain joins TRBV20-1 to TRBJ2-5; D uncertain. Germline CDR1 DFQATT, CDR2 SNEGSKA (reference sequence). V lost 3 bases to trimming and J lost 5 bases, with 7 bases between them. This CDR3 is 11 amino acids long. The CDR3 loop reads CSASSLETQYF. The CDR3 DNA sequence: TGCAGTGCTAGTTCTTTGGAGACCCAGTACTTC.

This sequence joins TRBV11-3 and TRBJ1-1, with D perhaps TRBD1 (5 bases). Germline V gene data show CDR1 as SGHNT and CDR2 as YENEEA. V lost 5 bases to trimming and J lost 0 bases, with 13 bases between them. The CDR3 covers 15 residues. CDR3 DNA sequence: TGTGCCAGCAGCCTAGGGGTGGGGGTGAACACTGAAGCTTTCTTT. Its translation is CASSLGVGVNTEAFF.

The genes are TRBV5-5 and TRBJ2-2, with TRBD1 as a possible D gene (6 bases). Per the germline V gene, CDR1 is SGHKS and CDR2 is YYEKEE (reference sequence). V lost 1 base to trimming and J lost 4 bases, with 11 bases between them. The CDR3 spans 15 residues. CDR3 sequence: CASSLTTTGTGELFF. DNA for the CDR3: TGTGCCAGCAGCTTGACCACGACAGGCACCGGGGAGCTGTTTTTT.

The count of this clone is one. J is TRBJ2-7 and V is TRBV12-3 or TRBV12-4; D remains ambiguous. The V end was cut by 4 bases, the J end by 3 bases, with 7 bases between. The CDR3 is made up of 12 amino acids. The CDR3 loop reads CASSSDFYEQYF. The CDR3 nucleotides are TGTGCCAGCAGTTCCGACTTCTACGAGCAGTACTTC.

The chain recombines TRBV28 with TRBJ1-2, with 9 nucleotides matching TRBD1. V lost 6 bases to trimming and J lost 5 bases; unmatched junction nucleotides: 16. The CDR3 runs to 17 residues. The germline CDR1 and CDR2 sequences are MDHEN and SYDVKM. For the CDR3, the DNA is TGTGCCAGCAGAGAACCCGGGACAGGGCCCCCTGGGTATGGCTACACCTTC. Translated: CASREPGTGPPGYGYTF.

V gene TRBV28 combines with J gene TRBJ1-3, with D tentatively TRBD1 (6 bases). The CDR3 totals 16 residues. V lost 6 bases to trimming and J lost 4 bases, with 19 bases between them. Germline CDR1 reads MDHEN; CDR2 reads SYDVKM. CDR3 amino acids: CASSTPRGYSGNTIYF. For the CDR3, the DNA is TGTGCCAGCAGCACCCCAAGGGGGTATTCAGGAAACACCATATATTTT.

The CDR3 reads CASSLEREKQFF. CDR3 coding DNA: TGTGCCAGCAGCTTAGAACGGGAGAAGCAGTTCTTC. J is TRBJ2-1 and V is TRBV11-3, with D perhaps TRBD2 (6 bases). Per germline, CDR1 SGHNT and CDR2 YENEEA. The CDR3 has 12 residues. V lost 0 bases and J lost 11, with 8 bases in between.

V and J are TRBV6-5 and TRBJ1-1, with unresolved D. V lost 5 bases and J 1 base, leaving 11 bases between the germline ends. The CDR3 covers 14 residues. The germline V gene has CDR1 MNHEY and CDR2 SVGAGI. The CDR3 nucleotides are TGTGCCAGCAGTAAAAACCTCAAGAACACTGAAGCTTTCTTT. Translation: CASSKNLKNTEAFF.

The rearrangement joins TRBV28 to TRBJ2-1; 7 positions match TRBD1. Losses at the gene ends were 6 bases for V and 0 bases for J; bases not matched to a gene: 2. In germline, CDR1 is MDHEN, CDR2 SYDVKM. The CDR3 loop spans 14 amino acids. The CDR3, as DNA: TGTGCCAGCAGGGCAGGGGGCTCCTACAATGAGCAGTTCTTC. The encoded protein is CASRAGGSYNEQFF.

This clone has a handful of counts. J is TRBJ2-2 and V is TRBV15; 10 bases are shared with TRBD1. CDR3 length: 15 residues. Germline V gene sequence: CDR1 LNHNV, CDR2 YYDKDF (reference sequence). The ends lost 7 bases at V and 4 bases at J; junction bases unmatched: 6. The DNA for the CDR3 is TGTGCCACCAATACGGGACAGGGGACCACCGGGGAGCTGTTTTTT. It codes for CATNTGQGTTGELFF.

This clone came up a few times. The chain couples TRBV3-1 (or the pseudogene TRBV3-2) to TRBJ1-5, with a possible D match to TRBD1 (5 bases). Germline V gene lookup returns CDR1 LGHDT and CDR2 YNNKEL (reference sequence). The V and J ends lost 0 bases and 6 bases respectively, with 12 bases between them. This CDR3 is built from 15 residues. The CDR3 DNA reads as TGTGCCAGCAGCCAAGATCTTGTGAGGGGTCAGCCCCAGCATTTT. Its translation: CASSQDLVRGQPQHF.